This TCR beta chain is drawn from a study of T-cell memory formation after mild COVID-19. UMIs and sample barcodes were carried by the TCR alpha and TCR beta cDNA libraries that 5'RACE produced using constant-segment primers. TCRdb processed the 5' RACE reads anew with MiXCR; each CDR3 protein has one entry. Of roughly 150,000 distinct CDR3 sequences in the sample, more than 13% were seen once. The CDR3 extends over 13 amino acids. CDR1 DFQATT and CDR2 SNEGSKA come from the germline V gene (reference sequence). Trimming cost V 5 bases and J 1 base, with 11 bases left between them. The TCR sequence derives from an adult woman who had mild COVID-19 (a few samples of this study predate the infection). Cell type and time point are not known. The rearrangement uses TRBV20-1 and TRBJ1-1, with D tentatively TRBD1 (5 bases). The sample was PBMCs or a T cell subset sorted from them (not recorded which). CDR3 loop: CSAATAWNTEAFF. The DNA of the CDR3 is TGCAGTGCTGCGACAGCGTGGAACACTGAAGCTTTCTTT.